Presented here are 17 T cell receptor beta chains from one specimen sequenced in a study of Ad26.COV2.S vaccination and SARS-CoV-2 variants. Treatment indicated: over 15 received Ad26.COV2.S at low or high dose, single or two shots; 5 received placebo; per-sample allocation not given. Sample collection was performed on day 63 after the first vaccine or placebo injection. TCRdb keeps only in-frame clones here, not all; method: immunoSEQ multiplex PCR. The data show almost 400,000 clones, 89% seen once. This specimen consisted of peripheral blood, obtained in a trial of Ad26.COV2.S vaccine versus placebo. The receptors were sampled from a person aged 18 to 59 who received the Ad26.COV2.S COVID-19 vaccine or a placebo.

This chain connects TRBV7-3 to TRBJ2-3; 9 bases fit TRBD2. The V segment lost 2 bases and the J segment 3 bases; nucleotides outside the gene matches: 12. The germline CDR1 and CDR2 sequences are SGHTA and FQGTGA. The CDR3 sequence is 18 residues long. Here the CDR3 reads CASSLQAGGLRITDTQYF. DNA for the CDR3: TGTGCCAGCAGCTTACAAGCGGGAGGACTTAGAATAACAGATACGCAGTATTTT.

The chain is built from TRBV21-1 and TRBJ1-1; TRBD1, the table's D call, was not compared with the DNA. TRBV21-1 represents a pseudogene. The CDR3 loop spans 13 amino acids. The CDR3 loop is CASSIDKNTEAFF. The CDR3, as DNA: TGTGCCAGCAGCATCGACAAGAACACTGAAGCTTTCTTT.

The CDR3 sequence: CASSFRLAGEETQYF. As DNA, the CDR3 is TGTGCCAGCAGCTTTAGACTAGCGGGGGAAGAGACCCAGTACTTC. The genes are TRBV5-4 and TRBJ2-5; 12 positions agree with TRBD2. The CDR3 has 15 amino acids. The germline gives CDR1 SGHNT, CDR2 YYREEE (reference sequence). J gave up 3 bases and V 2 bases, and 2 bases lay outside the gene matches.

The chain uses TRBV5-1 and TRBJ2-3; D not resolved. V lost 3 bases and J 0 bases, leaving 2 bases between the germline ends. This CDR3 contains 12 residues. Germline V gives CDR1 SGHRS, CDR2 YFSETQ. The CDR3 sequence is CASSYSTDTQYF. The DNA for the CDR3 is TGCGCCAGCAGCTACAGCACAGATACGCAGTATTTT. The whole variable domain, filled in from reference TRBV5-1 and TRBJ2-3, reads KAGVTQTPRYLIKTRGQQVTLSCSPISGHRSVSWYQQTPGQGLQFLFEYFSETQRNKGNFPGRFSGRQFSNSRSEMNVSTLELGDSALYLCASSYSTDTQYFGPGTRLTVL.

A remark on this clone: The identical CDR3 is also encoded by other nucleotide sequences in the sample. The rearrangement uses TRBV28 and TRBJ1-2; TRBD1 matches 10 bases. Germline assignment: CDR1 MDHEN and CDR2 SYDVKM. V trimming: 3 bases; J trimming: 2 bases; junction bases outside the gene matches: 0. CDR3 length: 14 amino acids. CDR3 DNA: TGTGCCAGCAGTTTGACAGGGGGCAACTATGGCTACACCTTC. Translating it yields CASSLTGGNYGYTF.

J is TRBJ2-7 and V is TRBV27; unclear D gene. Germline CDR1 and CDR2: MNHEY and SMNVEV (reference sequence). V was pared by 2 bases and J by 5 bases, with 4 bases between. This CDR3 has 11 amino acids. This CDR3 is CASSLGNEQYF. For the CDR3, the DNA is TGTGCCAGCAGTTTAGGGAACGAGCAGTACTTC.

The chain couples TRBV5-4 to TRBJ1-2; 11 nucleotides agree with TRBD1. This CDR3 comprises 17 residues. Unmatched junction bases numbered 8, after V lost 2 bases and J lost 2 bases. Germline lookup yields CDR1 SGHNT and CDR2 YYREEE (reference sequence). CDR3 DNA: TGTGCCAGCAGCTTCGGACAGGGGGCGGCGGGGAACTATGGCTACACCTTC. It is translated as CASSFGQGAAGNYGYTF.

V and J are TRBV11-2 and TRBJ2-7, with D perhaps TRBD1 (5 bases). CDR1 and CDR2 (germline): SGHAT, FQNNGV. The V end lost 7 bases, the J end lost 0 bases, and 16 bases lay between the germline ends. CDR3 length: 15 amino acids. In DNA form, the CDR3 reads TGTGCCAGCAACGATAAGGGGCCCGGCTCCTACGAGCAGTACTTC. Amino acid sequence: CASNDKGPGSYEQYF. Full variable domain (rest looked up from reference TRBV11-2 and TRBJ2-7): EAGVAQSPRYKIIEKRQSVAFWCNPISGHATLYWYQQILGQGPKLLIQFQNNGVVDDSQLPKDRFSAERLKGVDSTLKIQPAKLEDSAVYLCASNDKGPGSYEQYFGPGTRLTVT.

The chain employs TRBV4-3 and TRBJ1-1, with TRBD1 identical over 8 bases. The CDR3 has 15 residues. Germline CDR1 LGHNA, CDR2 YSLEER. V lost 6 bases, J lost 0 bases, and 6 bases stayed unmatched. The CDR3 DNA sequence: TGCGCCAGCAGGCAGGGGGCGGTTTTGAACACTGAAGCTTTCTTT. This translates into CASRQGAVLNTEAFF.

The rearrangement joins TRBV7-9 to TRBJ2-3; D is perhaps TRBD2 (5 bases). This CDR3 is built from 16 residues. CDR1 is SEHNR, CDR2 FQNEAQ, per germline (reference sequence). The V end was cut by 5 bases, the J end by 2 bases, with 17 bases between. The CDR3 loop is CASSVRESAITDTQYF. The CDR3 nucleotides read TGTGCCAGCAGCGTAAGGGAGAGTGCAATCACAGATACGCAGTATTTT.

The rearrangement uses TRBV4-1 and TRBJ1-5; D uncertain. Trimming took off 1 base at V and 3 bases at J, with 19 bases between the two ends. The CDR3 is 18 residues long. Germline V gene data show CDR1 as MGHRA and CDR2 as YSYEKL. The CDR3 nucleotides read TGCGCCAGCAGCCAAGGCCCCGGGAGTCCTATAGCCAATCAGCCCCAGCATTTT. Its protein product is CASSQGPGSPIANQPQHF.

V is TRBV19 and J is TRBJ2-1; TRBD1 matches 8 bases. The CDR3 totals 15 residues. V lost 5 bases to trimming and J lost 4 bases; unmatched junction nucleotides: 7. Germline V gene lookup returns CDR1 LNHDA and CDR2 SQIVND (reference sequence). CDR3 DNA sequence: TGTGCCAGTAGTCCCCGGGACAGGCGGTACAATGAGCAGTTCTTC. Translated: CASSPRDRRYNEQFF.

This clone has a single count. The J gene is TRBJ2-7, the V gene TRBV7-9, with 11 bases aligning to TRBD1. The germline V gene encodes CDR1 SEHNR and CDR2 FQNEAQ (reference sequence). After removal of 5 bases from V and 1 base from J, the junction contained 4 bases not matched to a gene. This CDR3 region has 15 residues. Here the CDR3 DNA reads TGTGCCAGCAGCGGGGACAGGGGGAAATCCTACGAGCAGTACTTC. Translated: CASSGDRGKSYEQYF.

The genes are TRBV9 and TRBJ2-5; the match to TRBD2 covers 8 bases. This CDR3 has 14 residues. J gave up 3 bases and V 4 bases, and 5 bases lay outside the gene matches. CDR1 is SGDLS, CDR2 YYNGEE, per germline. CDR3 DNA sequence: TGTGCCAGCAGCCTACTAGCGGAGAAAGAGACCCAGTACTTC. Translating it yields CASSLLAEKETQYF.

The gene calls are TRBV30 and TRBJ2-5; either TRBD1 or TRBD2 may supply D (6 bases each). Germline-derived CDR1 and CDR2 are GTSNPN and SVGIG (reference sequence). This CDR3 has 14 residues. In DNA, the CDR3 is TGTGCTCGGGGGCAGAGGGGGTCGAGGGAGACCCAGTACTTC. It yields the protein CARGQRGSRETQYF.

The rearrangement uses TRBV19 and TRBJ2-7; TRBD1 is a possible D gene (5 bases). The ends were cut back, 3 bases at V and 2 bases at J, with 8 bases in the middle. The germline CDR1 and CDR2 sequences are LNHDA and SQIVND (reference sequence). The CDR3 length is 13 residues. CDR3 in DNA: TGTGCCAGTAGTATGACCAGGGCCTACGAGCAGTACTTC. Its translation: CASSMTRAYEQYF.

The chain employs TRBV7-3 and TRBJ2-3; no clear D. Trimming cost V 2 bases and J 0 bases, with 9 bases left between them. The CDR3 is 15 residues long. Looked up from germline, CDR1 is SGHTA and CDR2 is FQGTGA. DNA for the CDR3: TGTGCCAGCAGCTTAGACGGCGAGAGCACAGATACGCAGTATTTT. This encodes CASSLDGESTDTQYF.